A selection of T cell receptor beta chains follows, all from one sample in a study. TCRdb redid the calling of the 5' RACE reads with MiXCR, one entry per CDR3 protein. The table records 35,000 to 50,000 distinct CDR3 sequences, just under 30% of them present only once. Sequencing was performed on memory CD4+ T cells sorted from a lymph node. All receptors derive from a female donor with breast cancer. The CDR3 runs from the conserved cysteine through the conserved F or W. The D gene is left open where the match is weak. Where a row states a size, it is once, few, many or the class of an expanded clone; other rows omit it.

DNA: TGTGCCAGCAGTTGGACAGGCTCGAACACCGGGGAGCTGTTTTTT; CDR3: CASSWTGSNTGELFF; J: TRBJ2-2; size: few; V: TRBV25-1; D: TRBD1; length: 15
DNA: TGCGCCAGCAGTGACCCAGGGACAGGGGTACGAGAGACCCAGTACTTC; CDR3: CASSDPGTGVRETQYF; J: TRBJ2-5; size: -; V: TRBV10-1; D: TRBD1; length: 16
DNA: TGTGCCAGCAGCCTCACCCCGTCGATCGATACGCAGTATTTT; CDR3: CASSLTPSIDTQYF; J: TRBJ2-3; size: few; V: TRBV7-3; D: -; length: 14
DNA: TGCGCCAGCAGCCAAGCACCGGGACAGGGAAGGTCCGGGGAGCTGTTTTTT; CDR3: CASSQAPGQGRSGELFF; J: TRBJ2-2; size: once; V: TRBV4-1; D: TRBD1; length: 17
DNA: TGCAGTGCTAGAGACTTGGACAGGGGAGAGACCCAGTACTTC; CDR3: CSARDLDRGETQYF; J: TRBJ2-5; size: few; V: TRBV20-1; D: TRBD1; length: 14
DNA: TGTGCCACCCGGGACTACAGTAGCACAGATACGCAGTATTTT; CDR3: CATRDYSSTDTQYF; J: TRBJ2-3; size: few; V: TRBV15; D: TRBD2; length: 14
DNA: TGTGCCAGTAGTATCCTCGGGACAGGGAGGAATGAGCAGTTCTTC; CDR3: CASSILGTGRNEQFF; J: TRBJ2-1; size: -; V: TRBV19; D: TRBD1; length: 15
DNA: TGCGCCAGCAGCTTGGCACCGGGACTAGGCGCCTACGAGCAGTACTTC; CDR3: CASSLAPGLGAYEQYF; J: TRBJ2-7; size: -; V: TRBV5-1; D: TRBD2; length: 16
DNA: TGTGCCAGCAGGACACGACCACCGAATGAGCAGTTCTTC; CDR3: CASRTRPPNEQFF; J: TRBJ2-1; size: -; V: TRBV6-1; D: -; length: 13
DNA: TGTGCCAGCAGTCTTCTTGGGAAGAACACTGGAGCTTTCTTT; CDR3: CASSLLGKNTGAFF; J: TRBJ1-1; size: -; V: TRBV4-2; D: -; length: 14
DNA: TGTGCCAGCAGTGAACTGAGCGGGGCTCAAGAGACCCAGTACTTC; CDR3: CASSELSGAQETQYF; J: TRBJ2-5; size: -; V: TRBV6-5; D: TRBD2; length: 15